These 3 T cell receptor beta chains were all obtained from the same sample, sequenced in a study of blood T cell repertoires in COVID-19. Here immunoSEQ multiplex PCR was the method, and the copy in TCRdb shows in-frame clones only, minus some. Among about 190,000 clones, 85% to 90% were seen once, and the ten largest hold 2.7%. Sample: peripheral blood. The source is a man in his forties or fifties with active or convalescent COVID-19.

The chain joins TRBV5-1 to TRBJ1-1; 7 nucleotides line up with TRBD1. CDR3 size: 16 residues. Per the germline V gene, CDR1 is SGHRS and CDR2 is YFSETQ. After removal of 4 bases from V and 2 bases from J, the junction contained 11 bases not matched to a gene. CDR3 sequence: CASSAASQGTNTEAFF. CDR3 in DNA: TGCGCCAGCAGCGCGGCCTCACAGGGGACCAACACTGAAGCTTTCTTT.

The rearrangement uses TRBV7-8 and TRBJ1-4; TRBD1 matches at 10 bases. The CDR3 contains 16 residues. Unmatched junction bases numbered 3, after V lost 1 base and J lost 4 bases. Germline V gene sequence: CDR1 SGHVS, CDR2 FQNEAQ. CDR3 loop: CASSLVRTGGNEKLFF. The CDR3 region has the DNA TGTGCCAGCAGCTTAGTACGGACAGGGGGTAATGAAAAACTGTTTTTT.

The rearrangement uses TRBV27 and TRBJ2-5; the D gene is possibly TRBD1 (6 bases). Trimming took off 3 bases at V and 3 bases at J, with 8 bases between the two ends. CDR1 and CDR2 (germline): MNHEY, SMNVEV (reference sequence). The CDR3 is made up of 13 amino acids. As DNA, the CDR3 is TGTGCCAGCAGTTTTTCAGGGGAAGAGACCCAGTACTTC. This sequence encodes CASSFSGEETQYF.